Listed below are T cell receptor beta chains from one sample, sequenced in a study of blood T cell repertoires in COVID-19. Data came from immunoSEQ multiplex PCR; TCRdb stores just in-frame clones and leaves some out. In the table there are 250,000 to 300,000 clones, about nine tenths of which are singletons. The sequenced material came from peripheral blood. These receptors all stem from a man aged 45-60 years with acute or convalescent COVID-19. Both conserved end residues are part of each CDR3. D genes are given only for firm matches. The listing skips clone size in some rows; elsewhere it reads once, few, many or a size class.

v_call	d_call	clone_size	j_call	cdr3_nt	cdr3_aa
TRBV19	TRBD1	-	TRBJ1-4	TGTGCCAGTAGTCCGACGAGGGGGACAGGGGTATCTAATGAAAAACTGTTTTTT	CASSPTRGTGVSNEKLFF
TRBV2	TRBD1	-	TRBJ2-1	TGTGCCAGCAGCTACGCCGGGACAGGTATTGGGGATGAGCAGTTCTTC	CASSYAGTGIGDEQFF
TRBV5-4	TRBD2	-	TRBJ2-5	TGTGCCAGCAGCTTGGCTAGCGGGGGGTCCGGGGAGACCCAGTACTTC	CASSLASGGSGETQYF
TRBV7-8	-	-	TRBJ1-2	TGTGCCAGCAGCTTAGTTCAAGGGGCCTATGGCTACACCTTC	CASSLVQGAYGYTF
TRBV27	-	-	TRBJ2-7	TGTGCCAGCAGTTTAGGCAGGTTTGACTACGAGCAGTACTTC	CASSLGRFDYEQYF
TRBV14	-	-	TRBJ2-1	TGTGCCAGCAGCCAGCGGGGAATGTACAATGAGCAGTTCTTC	CASSQRGMYNEQFF
TRBV30	-	-	TRBJ2-3	TGTGCCTGGAGGCTTCTTACGGGGACAGATACGCAGTATTTT	CAWRLLTGTDTQYF
TRBV5-6	-	-	TRBJ1-2	TGTGCCAGCAGCCTTCCCAGGGTCGGCGGCTACACCTTC	CASSLPRVGGYTF
TRBV2	-	-	TRBJ1-5	TGTGCCAGCAGTGGTTCCGGAGGGCAGGATCAGCCCCAGCATTTT	CASSGSGGQDQPQHF
TRBV11-1	TRBD2	-	TRBJ2-2	TGTGCCAGCAGCTTGTTGGGGGGGAGCACCGGGGAGCTGTTTTTT	CASSLLGGSTGELFF
TRBV5-8	TRBD1	-	TRBJ1-2	TGTGCCAGCAGCTTTGGGACAGGGGACCCGAGGGACTATGGCTACACCTTC	CASSFGTGDPRDYGYTF
TRBV4-1	-	once	TRBJ2-1	TGCGCCAGCAGCCAAGATGGTAGCAGCGTAGGAGAGCAGTTCTTC	CASSQDGSSVGEQFF
TRBV30	-	-	TRBJ1-3	TGTGCCTGGAGTGTACTCTTCTCTGGAAACACCATATATTTT	CAWSVLFSGNTIYF
TRBV19	TRBD1	-	TRBJ1-1	TGTGCCAGTAGTATAGAGGCAGGGGGCAGGGGGGAAGCTTTCTTT	CASSIEAGGRGEAFF
TRBV11-3	-	-	TRBJ2-1	TGTGCCAGCAGCGACCGGGACACCTCTCCTGAGCAGTTCTTC	CASSDRDTSPEQFF
TRBV27	TRBD1	once	TRBJ2-7	TGTGCCAGCAGTACCGGGACAGGGGTATTCGAGCAGTACTTC	CASSTGTGVFEQYF
TRBV3-1/TRBV3-2	-	-	TRBJ1-1	TGTGCCAGCAGCCAAGTTATGAACACTGAAGCTTTCTTT	CASSQVMNTEAFF
TRBV7-9	TRBD1	-	TRBJ1-5	TGTGCCAGCAGCTTAGGACAGGGTAGCAATCAGCCCCAGCATTTT	CASSLGQGSNQPQHF
TRBV2	TRBD1	-	TRBJ1-1	TGTGCCAGCGGGAAGACAGGGACCACTGAAGCTTTCTTT	CASGKTGTTEAFF
TRBV15	TRBD1	once	TRBJ1-5	TGTGCCACCAGCAGAGATGCGAGGGGGCGGCAGCCCCAGCATTTT	CATSRDARGRQPQHF